This TCR beta chain was identified during a study (dated by TCRdb to between 2016 and 2019). Background for the entire study: Sequence and structural analyses were applied in the study to characterize human CD8+ TCR repertoires that recognize immunodominant viral antigens.

The sequencer was an Illumina HiSeq 2500. TCRdb reprocessing: public reads trimmed at Q25 with fastp, clones called with MiXCR, in-frame beta chains kept. Rows with one shared CDR3 protein collapse into an entry with the most common genes and DNA. For this sample the table gives some 1,100 distinct CDR3 sequences, of which around two fifths were detected only once. Together, the top ten hold 62% of the sample. In regard to this clonotype: There is no known antigen for this receptor. One end of the junction varies from germline; a read error may be responsible.

Broad study findings and their caveats: CD8+ TCR repertoires specific to different immunodominant viral antigens were reported to be distinct from each other and highly diverse.

The receptor's source is a male donor. Sample: CD8+ T cells (not recorded whether cultured).

The CDR3: CASGINSGWGGQFF. At the DNA level, the sequence is TGTGCCAGTGGTATCAACTCAGGATGGGGGGGGCAGTTCTTC. The sequence links TRBV19 to TRBJ2-1, with 7 middle bases fitting TRBD2. CDR1 and CDR2, per the germline V gene (reference sequence), are LNHDA and SQIVND. There are 14 amino acids in the CDR3, from cysteine to phenylalanine inclusive. Solely the CDR3 DNA is kept, with 42 bases framed from the first base.